This TCR beta chain emerged from a study of blood T cell repertoires in COVID-19. Here immunoSEQ multiplex PCR was the method, and the copy in TCRdb shows in-frame clones only, minus some. The table shows about 100,000 clones, with approximately 86% occurring only once. What was sequenced was peripheral blood. The receptor's source is a man over 45 with active or convalescent COVID-19.

The CDR3 here is CASSPHVGQGLTGELFF. In DNA form, the CDR3 reads TGTGCCAGCAGCCCGCACGTCGGACAGGGACTCACCGGGGAGCTGTTTTTT. The chain couples TRBV14 to TRBJ2-2, with 8 bases lining up with TRBD1. V was clipped by 4 bases and J by 4 bases; unmatched bases: 11. The germline V gene has CDR1 SGHDN and CDR2 FVKESK. The CDR3 is made up of 17 amino acids.